These 8 T cell receptor beta chains share one sample of origin, sequenced in a study of early T cells in non-severe SARS-CoV-2 infection. TCRdb used MiXCR to reprocess the 5' RACE reads, holding one entry per CDR3 protein. Of about 81,000 distinct CDR3 sequences detected, around 6% appear once; the ten largest clones hold roughly 8.1%. Sequencing used whole blood. The receptors shown here come from an adult who was a healthcare worker with PCR-confirmed SARS-CoV-2 infection or an uninfected control (not recorded which).

In its sample, this clonotype was seen many times. The V call is TRBV7-6, the J call TRBJ2-3; no firm D call. Germline-derived CDR1 and CDR2 are SGHVS and FNYEAQ. The CDR3 spans 13 residues. Trimming cost V 3 bases and J 2 bases, with 6 bases left between them. CDR3: CASSFEITDTQYF. For the CDR3, the DNA is TGTGCCAGCAGCTTTGAAATCACAGATACGCAGTATTTT.

The chain is built from TRBV12-3 or TRBV12-4 and TRBJ1-2; D perhaps matches TRBD1 (6 bases). Trimming removed 0 bases from V and 7 bases from J, with 15 bases in between. This CDR3 is 15 amino acids long. The CDR3 here is CASSLAGQGIGGYTF. DNA for the CDR3: TGTGCCAGCAGTTTAGCGGGGCAGGGGATAGGTGGCTACACCTTC.

This clonotype was found many times. V usage is TRBV30 and J usage is TRBJ2-7, with 9 bases identical to TRBD1. Germline CDR1 GTSNPN, CDR2 SVGIG (reference sequence). V gave up 0 bases and J gave up 4 bases; unmatched junction bases: 7. The CDR3 extends over 15 amino acids. CDR3 nucleotide sequence: TGTGCCTGGAGTGTCCGTAACAGGGGGCTATACGAGCAGTACTTC. Its protein product is CAWSVRNRGLYEQYF.

This clonotype was observed at least ten times. This chain uses TRBV12-3 or TRBV12-4 with TRBJ2-5; the D gene is possibly TRBD2 (6 bases). V was trimmed by 1 base and J by 1 base, leaving 10 bases between them. This CDR3 spans 15 amino acids. The CDR3 sequence: CASSLGGLPQETQYF. The CDR3 nucleotides read TGTGCCAGCAGTTTAGGGGGACTTCCCCAAGAGACCCAGTACTTC.

The sample holds many counts of this clonotype. The chain employs TRBV7-7 and TRBJ2-1; D is possibly TRBD2 (6 bases). Trimming removed 1 base from V and 5 bases from J, with 9 bases in between. This CDR3 has 14 amino acids. CDR1 and CDR2 from the germline V gene are SSHAT and FNYEAQ (reference sequence). Here the CDR3 reads CASSLGLGNNEQFF. The CDR3 DNA reads as TGTGCCAGCAGCTTAGGACTAGGTAACAATGAGCAGTTCTTC.

The V gene is TRBV6-2 or TRBV6-3, the J gene TRBJ2-1; tentatively, D is TRBD2 (5 bases). CDR1 and CDR2 from the germline V gene are MNHEY and SVGEGT. The CDR3 has 14 amino acids. The ends were cut back, 5 bases at V and 7 bases at J, with 15 bases in the middle. As DNA, the CDR3 is TGTGCCAGCAGTCTAGCAGGCTGGGCTAATGAGCAGTTCTTC. This sequence encodes CASSLAGWANEQFF.

This clonotype was counted only a few times. This chain links TRBV29-1 with TRBJ2-2; TRBD1 agrees at 7 bases. Germline V gives CDR1 SQVTM, CDR2 ANQGSEA. V was clipped by 5 bases and J by 3 bases; unmatched bases: 6. The CDR3 runs to 14 residues. The DNA for the CDR3 is TGCAGCGTTTCCCAGGGACAGCACACCGGGGAGCTGTTTTTT. This translates into CSVSQGQHTGELFF.

The chain combines TRBV27 with TRBJ2-3; D gene uncertain. CDR1 is MNHEY, CDR2 SMNVEV, per germline (reference sequence). This CDR3 is 15 amino acids long. V gave up 5 bases and J gave up 6 bases, with 18 bases separating them. CDR3 sequence reads: CASSPWSVLQDTQYF. CDR3 nucleotides: TGTGCCAGCAGTCCCTGGTCGGTCCTACAGGATACGCAGTATTTT.